This TCR beta chain was sequenced for a study of early T cells in non-severe SARS-CoV-2 infection. Study context: Bulk RNA isolated from unsorted whole blood underwent sequencing; chains were not paired. Study-level results: Private and CD4 specificities were missed by VDJdb matching, which favored anti-spike CD8 responses.

This CDR3 has 15 amino acids. The V and J ends lost 2 bases and 8 bases, in that order; junction bases with no gene match: 9. Germline lookup yields CDR1 DFQATT and CDR2 SNEGSKA (reference sequence). Unique molecular identifiers (one per individual cDNA molecule) were attached. MiXCR, run by TCRdb on the 5' RACE reads, gives a single entry per CDR3 protein. The sample yields about 33,000 distinct CDR3 sequences, around 7% seen once. In this sample, this clonotype turned up many times. Its specificity is unknown. This TCR came from an adult who was a healthcare worker with PCR-confirmed SARS-CoV-2 infection or an uninfected control (not recorded which). The specimen sequenced was whole blood. The genes are TRBV20-1 and TRBJ2-1; 10 bases fit TRBD1. As DNA, the CDR3 is TGCAGTGCTAGAAGGCGGGGACAGGGGAGCGATGAGCAGTTCTTC. Protein sequence: CSARRRGQGSDEQFF.